The TCR beta chain under discussion was sequenced for a study of blood T cell repertoires in COVID-19. Across the whole study: Italy, Spain and the United States were the sources of the convalescent and acute COVID-19 samples.

Per the study methods: Reference gene primer amplification yielded estimated nucleated cell counts. TCRdb's table, derived via immunoSEQ multiplex PCR, lists solely in-frame clones and lacks some. V, J and clone size were drawn from that table, and D and trimming were deduced from the DNA. The sample has about 220,000 clones, 88% seen once. Participants were aged roughly 18 to 95 years, lived in around 22 US areas, and enrolled virtually. Assignment of participants to cohorts was predicated upon participant-reported clinical history. This CDR3 region has 17 residues. The germline V gene has CDR1 KGHSH and CDR2 LQKENI. V lost 6 bases to trimming and J lost 2 bases, with 22 bases between them.

V usage is TRBV18 and J usage is TRBJ1-1; no clear D. Sequencing was carried out using PBMCs or T cells enriched from blood (not recorded which). This sequence was found in a woman younger than 45 who had recovered from COVID-19. CDR3 residues: CASSAVMTRGGNTEAFF. DNA of the CDR3: TGTGCCAGCTCCGCGGTTATGACACGTGGAGGTAACACTGAAGCTTTCTTT. The entire variable domain, with the rest obtained from reference TRBV18 and TRBJ1-1, is as follows: NAGVMQNPRHLVRRRGQEARLRCSPMKGHSHVYWYRQLPEEGLKFMVYLQKENIIDESGMPKERFSAEFPKEGPSILRIQQVVRGDSAAYFCASSAVMTRGGNTEAFFGQGTRLTVV.